The 18 T cell receptor beta chains reported below all come from one sample, sequenced in a study of PD-L1 blockade in urothelial cancer. Clones were read by immunoSEQ multiplex PCR, and TCRdb kept only the in-frame ones, dropping some. This table holds 35,000 to 45,000 clones, around 34% found once. The source was tumor tissue, collected before atezolizumab (anti-PD-L1) treatment. These receptors originate from a man aged 55 to 69 with urothelial cancer.

The rearrangement uses TRBV29-1 and TRBJ2-2, with TRBD2 matching 9 bases. Germline loops: CDR1 SQVTM, CDR2 ANQGSEA. Unmatched junction bases numbered 11, after V lost 7 bases and J lost 5 bases. CDR3 length equals 15 residues. The CDR3 coding sequence is TGCAGCGCCCAAAGGGCGGGAGGGAATACCGGGGAGCTGTTTTTT. It translates to CSAQRAGGNTGELFF.

This clone has a single count. The genes are TRBV19 and TRBJ2-2, with D possibly matching TRBD1 (6 bases). CDR3 size: 15 residues. The V gene lost 5 bases and the J gene lost 0 bases, with 10 bases spanning the gap. Germline loops: CDR1 LNHDA, CDR2 SQIVND (reference sequence). CDR3 residues: CASSSQGPNTGELFF. The DNA for the CDR3 is TGTGCCAGTAGTTCACAGGGCCCGAACACCGGGGAGCTGTTTTTT.

The V and J genes are TRBV1 and TRBJ2-6; the D segment call TRBD1 is taken from the table without a DNA check. TRBV1 is designated a pseudogene. The CDR3 runs 17 residues. CDR3 sequence: CASSQGAQSSGANVLTF. In nucleotides, the CDR3 is TGCGCCAGCAGCCAGGGCGCACAAAGCTCTGGGGCCAACGTCCTGACTTTC.

V is TRBV6-8 and J is TRBJ1-2, with no clear D. Trimming took 6 bases from V and 7 from J, leaving 12 bases between them. Germline assignment: CDR1 MNHGY and CDR2 SAAAGT. The CDR3 is 12 amino acids. Here the CDR3 reads CASRNGVLGYTF. Written as DNA, the CDR3 is TGTGCCAGCAGAAACGGGGTCCTTGGCTACACCTTC.

This clone has only a few counts. This rearrangement joins TRBV6-8 to TRBJ1-1; TRBD1 is a possible D gene (5 bases). The V end was cut by 5 bases, the J end by 8 bases, with 21 bases between. Germline V CDR1 and CDR2: MNHGY, SAAAGT. The CDR3 has 15 amino acids. The CDR3 here is CASSESQGEYSEAFF. The CDR3 DNA reads TGTGCCAGCAGTGAGAGTCAGGGAGAGTACTCCGAAGCTTTCTTT.

In this sample, this clone turned up a few times. This rearrangement joins TRBV6-8 to TRBJ2-4, with 9 bases aligning to TRBD1. V gave up 5 bases and J gave up 5 bases; unmatched junction bases: 7. The CDR3 extends over 15 amino acids. Germline CDR1 and CDR2: MNHGY and SAAAGT. The CDR3 nucleotides read TGTGCCAGCAGTGGGGACAGGGCGGGCCAAAACATTCAGTACTTC. It is translated as CASSGDRAGQNIQYF.

The chain joins TRBV5-1 to TRBJ1-3; 7 bases fit TRBD1. In germline, CDR1 is SGHRS, CDR2 YFSETQ. CDR3 length: 17 residues. The trim removed 4 bases at V and 4 bases at J, leaving 14 bases unmatched. CDR3 sequence reads: CASSPRQGEISGNTIYF. CDR3 DNA sequence: TGCGCCAGCAGCCCCCGACAGGGAGAGATTTCGGGAAACACCATATATTTT.

This chain joins TRBV4-1 and TRBJ1-4; D gene unclear. V lost 6 bases and J lost 3, with 8 bases in between. CDR3 length equals 13 residues. From germline, CDR1 is MGHRA and CDR2 YSYEKL. CDR3 in DNA: TGCGCCAGCAGTTGGGTAGCTAATGAAAAACTGTTTTTT. As protein: CASSWVANEKLFF.

This chain links TRBV2 with TRBJ2-2; D call uncertain. This CDR3 contains 12 residues. V shed 5 bases and J shed 7 bases, with 8 bases lying between them. The V gene's germline CDR1 is SNHLY and CDR2 FYNNEI. The CDR3 sequence is CASSLSYGELFF. The CDR3 nucleotides are TGTGCCAGCAGTTTAAGTTACGGGGAGCTGTTTTTT.

This clone was seen a few times. V and J are TRBV9 and TRBJ2-7; TRBD2 matches at 8 bases. Germline V lookup: CDR1 SGDLS, CDR2 YYNGEE. There are 16 residues in the CDR3. V dropped 4 bases and J dropped 5; count of bases not matched to a gene: 14. The CDR3, as DNA: TGTGCCAGCAGCCCCCAGGGTGCGGGAGGAAGAAACGAGCAGTACTTC. Translating gives CASSPQGAGGRNEQYF.

V usage is TRBV10-2 and J usage is TRBJ2-3; TRBD2 agrees at 9 bases. The CDR3 runs 14 residues. Trimming at V came to 5 bases and at J to 6 bases, leaving 6 bases not matched to a gene. The germline V gene encodes CDR1 WSHSY and CDR2 SAAADI. The CDR3 protein is CASSLSGSRDTQYF. The CDR3 nucleotides read TGCGCCAGCAGTCTTAGCGGGAGTAGGGATACGCAGTATTTT.

This clone has more than one count but fewer than ten. The chain combines TRBV19 with TRBJ1-6, with D possibly being TRBD1 (6 bases). V gave up 4 bases and J gave up 7 bases, with 11 bases separating them. The CDR3 loop spans 14 amino acids. Germline V gene data show CDR1 as LNHDA and CDR2 as SQIVND (reference sequence). This CDR3 is CASSRQGQNSPLHF. DNA for the CDR3: TGTGCCAGTAGTAGGCAGGGGCAAAATTCACCCCTCCACTTT.

The chain employs TRBV5-1 and TRBJ2-2; D could derive from TRBD1 or TRBD2 (5 bases each). The CDR3 extends over 16 amino acids. The V gene lost 0 bases and the J gene lost 5 bases, with 14 bases spanning the gap. CDR1 SGHRS and CDR2 YFSETQ come from the germline V gene. In DNA, the CDR3 is TGCGCCAGCAGCTTGGCTCGGGGCTTCGGGACCGGGGAGCTGTTTTTT. Its translation is CASSLARGFGTGELFF.

The rearrangement links TRBV6-8 to TRBJ1-2; no clear D. Trimming cost V 6 bases and J 4 bases, with 12 bases left between them. The V gene's germline CDR1 is MNHGY and CDR2 SAAAGT. The CDR3 sequence is 13 residues long. The CDR3 spells CASSPGRAYGYTF. For the CDR3, the DNA is TGTGCCAGCAGCCCCGGGAGGGCCTATGGCTACACCTTC.

The V call is TRBV11-3, the J call TRBJ1-3; no clear D. Trimming removed 5 bases from V and 0 bases from J, with 11 bases in between. Germline V gene lookup returns CDR1 SGHNT and CDR2 YENEEA. This CDR3 region has 15 residues. CDR3 residues: CASSVDRSSGNTIYF. The DNA for the CDR3 is TGTGCCAGCAGCGTGGACCGAAGCTCTGGAAACACCATATATTTT.

The chain employs TRBV6-8 and TRBJ1-1, with D perhaps TRBD1 (6 bases). The CDR3 extends over 14 amino acids. V lost 0 bases, J lost 4 bases, and 9 bases lay in between. From germline, CDR1 is MNHGY and CDR2 SAAAGT. DNA of the CDR3: TGTGCCAGCAGTTACTCTACAGGGAGCACTGAAGCTTTCTTT. Translated, it gives CASSYSTGSTEAFF.

The chain joins TRBV9 to TRBJ2-5; D ambiguous. CDR3 length: 14 amino acids. Trimming left V 0 bases short and J 4 bases short, with 10 bases between. The germline gives CDR1 SGDLS, CDR2 YYNGEE. The chain's CDR3 is CASSVEVVSETQYF. As DNA, the CDR3 is TGTGCCAGCAGCGTAGAGGTGGTTTCAGAGACCCAGTACTTC.

This clone was observed once. This chain links TRBV19 with TRBJ1-4; D is unclear. CDR1 is LNHDA and CDR2 is SQIVND in the germline V gene (reference sequence). This CDR3 contains 14 residues. Trimming stripped 6 bases from V and 5 bases from J, with 13 bases between. CDR3 nucleotides: TGTGCCAGTAGACTATTAGGGATAAATGAAAAACTGTTTTTT. Protein product: CASRLLGINEKLFF.